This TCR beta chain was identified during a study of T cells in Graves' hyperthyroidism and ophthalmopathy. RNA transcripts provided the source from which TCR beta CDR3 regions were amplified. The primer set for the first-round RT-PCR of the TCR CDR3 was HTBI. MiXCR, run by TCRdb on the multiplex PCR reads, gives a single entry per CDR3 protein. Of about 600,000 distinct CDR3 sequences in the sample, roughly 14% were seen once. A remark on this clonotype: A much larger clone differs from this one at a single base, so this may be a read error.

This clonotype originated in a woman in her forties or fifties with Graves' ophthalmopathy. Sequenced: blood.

The DNA of the CDR3 is TGTGTCAGCAGCATTGGACTAGCGGGAATAACAGATACGCAGTATTTT. It is translated as CVSSIGLAGITDTQYF. V is TRBV7-3 and J is TRBJ2-3, with 12 bases fitting TRBD2. This CDR3 is built from 16 residues. Per the germline V gene, CDR1 is SGHTA and CDR2 is FQGTGA. Variable domain in full (rest from reference TRBV7-3 and TRBJ2-3): GAGVSQTPSNKVTEKGKYVELRCDPISGHTALYWYRQSLGQGPEFLIYFQGTGAADDSGLPNDRFFAVRPEGSVSTLKIQRTERGDSAVYLCVSSIGLAGITDTQYFGPGTRLTVL.